The 18 T cell receptor beta chains presented below share a single source sample, sequenced in a study of blood T cell repertoires in COVID-19. Measured with immunoSEQ multiplex PCR; TCRdb has only the in-frame clones, and not every one. This sample has approximately 65,000 clones, with just over 85% found just once. The sequenced material came from peripheral blood. The source is a man between 50 and 59 years old with acute or convalescent COVID-19.

This chain connects TRBV27 to TRBJ1-1; D is perhaps TRBD1 (5 bases). V was shortened by 5 bases and J by 0 bases, with 13 bases between the two germline ends. This CDR3 has 15 amino acids. The germline CDR1 and CDR2 sequences are MNHEY and SMNVEV (reference sequence). The CDR3 DNA follows: TGTGCCAGCAGTCCACTATCGGGGGTGAACACTGAAGCTTTCTTT. Translation: CASSPLSGVNTEAFF.

The chain is built from TRBV10-3 and TRBJ2-1; 9 bases are a match to TRBD2. Germline-derived CDR1 and CDR2 are ENHRY and SYGVKD. V lost 6 bases and J lost 3; bases outside the gene matches: 9. The CDR3 has 16 amino acids. CDR3 in DNA: TGTGCCATCAGGGACGGGGGACTAGCCCTCTACAATGAGCAGTTCTTC. Translated: CAIRDGGLALYNEQFF.

The rearrangement joins TRBV7-8 to TRBJ1-5, with 7 bases aligning to TRBD1. Germline trimming cut 3 bases from V and 0 bases from J; bases unmatched to any gene: 8. In germline, CDR1 is SGHVS, CDR2 FQNEAQ. The CDR3 has 17 residues. The CDR3: CASSFAPGQYSNQPQHF. DNA of the CDR3: TGTGCCAGCAGCTTCGCCCCGGGACAGTATAGCAATCAGCCCCAGCATTTT. Full variable domain (missing parts from reference TRBV7-8 and TRBJ1-5): GAGVSQSPRYKVAKRGQDVALRCDPISGHVSLFWYQQALGQGPEFLTYFQNEAQLDKSGLPSDRFFAERPEGSVSTLKIQRTQQEDSAVYLCASSFAPGQYSNQPQHFGDGTRLSIL.

In this sample, this clone turned up a few times. V usage is TRBV19 and J usage is TRBJ1-5, with a weak D call TRBD1 (6 bases). Germline V CDR1 and CDR2: LNHDA, SQIVND (reference sequence). V lost 6 bases to trimming and J lost 7 bases, with 19 bases between them. This CDR3 contains 15 residues. The CDR3 protein is CASSLGGQGRQPQHF. As DNA, the CDR3 is TGTGCCAGTAGCCTGGGGGGGCAGGGAAGACAGCCCCAGCATTTT. The complete variable domain, with remaining parts taken from reference TRBV19 and TRBJ1-5, reads DGGITQSPKYLFRKEGQNVTLSCEQNLNHDAMYWYRQDPGQGLRLIYYSQIVNDFQKGDIAEGYSVSREKKESFPLTVTSAQKNPTAFYLCASSLGGQGRQPQHFGDGTRLSIL.

This chain links TRBV11-2 with TRBJ1-2, with D uncertain. This CDR3 has 13 residues. V lost 1 base, J lost 7 bases, and 10 bases lay in between. Germline CDR1 is SGHAT and CDR2 is FQNNGV. The CDR3 DNA sequence: TGTGCCAGCAGCTTAGGAGGGTTGCTTGGCTACACCTTC. It codes for CASSLGGLLGYTF.

This clone was seen more than once but under ten times. The chain couples TRBV19 to TRBJ2-7; the match to TRBD2 covers 7 bases. Trimming at V came to 0 bases and at J to 2 bases, leaving 10 bases not matched to a gene. The CDR3 covers 17 residues. CDR1 and CDR2 from the germline V gene are LNHDA and SQIVND (reference sequence). The CDR3 nucleotides are TGTGCCAGTAGTATAGAAGGCACTAGCGCCACGGCCTACGAGCAGTACTTC. Protein: CASSIEGTSATAYEQYF.

The rearrangement joins TRBV19 to TRBJ1-6; D is uncertain. V was cut by 5 bases and J by 5 bases, with 16 bases left in between. The germline gives CDR1 LNHDA, CDR2 SQIVND (reference sequence). This CDR3 spans 16 amino acids. Written as DNA, the CDR3 is TGTGCCAGTAGTGTCGTGGCGGGTCCCGATAATTCACCCCTCCACTTT. Residues: CASSVVAGPDNSPLHF.

CDR3: CASSMDMGKSLAQPQHF. The CDR3 nucleotides read TGTGCCAGTAGTATGGATATGGGGAAGAGTCTAGCTCAGCCCCAGCATTTT. This sequence joins TRBV19 and TRBJ1-5; no clear D gene. Per germline, CDR1 LNHDA and CDR2 SQIVND (reference sequence). Trimming pared 3 bases from V and 6 bases from J, leaving 21 bases between. CDR3 length equals 17 residues.

This rearrangement joins TRBV19 to TRBJ2-1; D is unresolved. Germline assignment: CDR1 LNHDA and CDR2 SQIVND (reference sequence). The CDR3 extends over 13 amino acids. Trimming left V 2 bases short and J 5 bases short, with 7 bases between. CDR3 nucleotide sequence: TGTGCCAGTAGTATACAGGCCCACAATGAGCAGTTCTTC. This translates into CASSIQAHNEQFF. Together with reference TRBV19 and TRBJ2-1, the CDR3 gives the full variable domain: DGGITQSPKYLFRKEGQNVTLSCEQNLNHDAMYWYRQDPGQGLRLIYYSQIVNDFQKGDIAEGYSVSREKKESFPLTVTSAQKNPTAFYLCASSIQAHNEQFFGPGTRLTVL.

This clone was observed a handful of times. V gene TRBV4-1 combines with J gene TRBJ2-7, with a tentative D call TRBD2 (6 bases). With 5 bases removed from V and 0 bases from J, the gap between germline ends came to 14 bases. The germline V gene has CDR1 MGHRA and CDR2 YSYEKL. There are 15 residues in the CDR3. CDR3 in amino acids: CASSYNRESSYEQYF. The DNA for the CDR3 is TGCGCCAGCAGCTATAATCGGGAGAGCTCCTACGAGCAGTACTTC.

This clone showed up just once. The chain joins TRBV10-3 to TRBJ1-2, with no clear D. V was shortened by 0 bases and J by 6 bases, with 8 bases between the two germline ends. Germline V gives CDR1 ENHRY, CDR2 SYGVKD. There are 13 residues in the CDR3. CDR3 region: CAISESQENGYTF. The CDR3 bases are TGTGCCATCAGTGAGTCGCAGGAAAATGGCTACACCTTC.

The rearrangement joins TRBV7-2 to TRBJ1-1; a weak D match, TRBD1 (5 bases). Germline V gene lookup returns CDR1 SGHTA and CDR2 FQGNSA. The CDR3 has 15 residues. V lost 1 base and J lost 2, with 11 bases in between. The CDR3 reads CASSLGTGFNTEAFF. As DNA, the CDR3 is TGTGCCAGCAGCTTAGGAACAGGTTTCAACACTGAAGCTTTCTTT.

The rearrangement links TRBV6-5 to TRBJ2-2; 8 bases match TRBD2. The CDR3 is 15 residues long. The trim removed 1 base at V and 10 bases at J, leaving 8 bases unmatched. Germline CDR1 reads MNHEY; CDR2 reads SVGAGI. This CDR3 is CASSYFLSGREELFF. The CDR3 region has the DNA TGTGCCAGCAGTTACTTTTTGAGCGGGAGAGAGGAGCTGTTTTTT.

V gene TRBV27 combines with J gene TRBJ2-7; D unclear. The germline V and J ends were trimmed by 2 bases and 2 bases, with 13 bases remaining between them. Germline assignment: CDR1 MNHEY and CDR2 SMNVEV (reference sequence). The CDR3 length is 15 residues. CDR3 sequence (DNA): TGTGCCAGCAGTTTACCCTCTAATGGGCCCTACGAGCAGTACTTC. Translated, it gives CASSLPSNGPYEQYF.

The chain couples TRBV19 to TRBJ1-2, with 7 positions matching TRBD1. Trimming removed 6 bases from V and 8 bases from J; junction bases left unmatched: 12. CDR3 length equals 14 residues. Germline V CDR1 and CDR2: LNHDA, SQIVND (reference sequence). The CDR3 protein is CASSTLTGSGGYTF. The CDR3 coding sequence is TGTGCCAGTAGCACATTGACAGGGTCTGGGGGCTACACCTTC.

This chain joins TRBV7-2 and TRBJ2-3, with TRBD2 matching 8 bases. With V trimmed by 5 bases and J by 5 bases, 15 bases remained unmatched. Germline V gives CDR1 SGHTA, CDR2 FQGNSA. This CDR3 is 17 amino acids long. CDR3 in DNA: TGTGCCAGCAGCGTATTACTAGCGGCCCTCCCGGGAGATACGCAGTATTTT. The encoded protein is CASSVLLAALPGDTQYF. The complete variable domain, with remaining parts taken from reference TRBV7-2 and TRBJ2-3, reads GAGVSQSPSNKVTEKGKDVELRCDPISGHTALYWYRQSLGQGLEFLIYFQGNSAPDKSGLPSDRFSAERTGGSVSTLTIQRTQQEDSAVYLCASSVLLAALPGDTQYFGPGTRLTVL.

The J gene is TRBJ1-3, the V gene TRBV11-3; the D gene is possibly TRBD1 (6 bases). Trimming cost V 6 bases and J 1 base, with 13 bases left between them. CDR1 and CDR2 from the germline V gene are SGHNT and YENEEA. This CDR3 region has 15 residues. CDR3 DNA sequence: TGTGCCAGCAGAGGGGGAGACGTTTCTGGAAACACCATATATTTT. Its translation: CASRGGDVSGNTIYF.

J is TRBJ2-1 and V is TRBV11-2; a possible D gene is TRBD2 (7 bases). This CDR3 region has 15 residues. Germline V gives CDR1 SGHAT, CDR2 FQNNGV. V was clipped by 2 bases and J by 7 bases, with 15 bases between them. CDR3: CASSLYRGAQNEQFF. The CDR3, as DNA: TGTGCCAGCAGCTTATATCGGGGGGCGCAGAATGAGCAGTTCTTC.